The entry below describes one T cell receptor beta chain. There is no known antigen for this receptor. Nothing much larger sits one base from this clone, and base qualities are not available. The cohort consisted of 650 to 850 healthy bone marrow donors. Cohort members were all nominally healthy when sampled, although unrecorded immune exposures were likely present. The donor was CMV seropositive and was included in the group of 250 to 300 seropositive cohort members. Every donor gave a peripheral blood sample, and the peripheral blood mononuclear cells from that sample were used for TCR beta sequencing. Genomic DNA extraction from the blood cell samples was performed with the Qiagen DNeasy Blood Extraction Kit. The record originates from a study of cytomegalovirus exposure and HLA in healthy donors listed by TCRdb under 2017. Regarding the research as a whole: An earlier analysis of 587 of the donors reported under 300 Gb of sequence data and 100 million to 120 million unique TCR beta sequences obtained from 150 million to 200 million T cells. Across approximately 420 genotyped donors of the cohort, an average of approximately 240,000 unique TCR beta nucleotide sequences per donor were sequenced, and 15% to 20% of those sequences were non-productive. In a later genetic analysis, genome-wide SNP genotypes for 398 of the 666 donors were used, and that subset was treated as a discovery cohort. HLA typing covered class I and class II loci at four-digit resolution. The study used immunosequencing to profile the T cell repertoires of 666 subjects and linked those repertoires to cytomegalovirus serostatus. Rather than using new phenotypic data, the later analysis identified candidate immune exposures from TCR beta sequences and from how often those sequences occurred across donors. The genetic ancestry cluster associated with self-reported Caucasian donors included around 76% of the roughly 360 genotyped donors. The study aimed to test whether cataloging public T cell receptors could reveal signatures of past pathogen exposure. An early release covering roughly 600 HLA-typed donors comprised approximately 300 gigabases of sequencing data and around 80 million unique TCR sequences. Because of strong linkage in the cohort, roughly five DR-DQ haplotypes were treated as single units for association and clustering. All discovery cohort repertoires had been generated on a single sequencing platform. Donor age, sex, ethnicity and CMV serostatus were compiled together with the repertoire data. Along with the roughly 710-subject first cohort, a separate validation cohort of approximately 110 different subjects was used. Typing coverage differed by locus: A, B, C, DRB1 and DQB1 were typed in about 620-640 donors, DQA1 in 522, DPA1 in roughly 590, and DPB1 in just under 490. To decide whether each TCR beta V gene segment behaved as functional or pseudogenic, an earlier analysis of 587 of the donors relied on high-throughput TCR beta sequencing. To study patterns of TCR occurrence, a later analysis re-analyzed previously published TCR beta repertoires from hundreds of donors and added high-resolution HLA genotyping. To predict cytomegalovirus infection status, the study brought together high-throughput TCR immunosequencing, statistical association of individual TCRs with disease status, and machine learning. Broad study findings and their caveats: According to a later analysis, TCR association rates differed among HLA loci, with DRB1 alleles showing the most associated TCRs and HLA-C alleles showing the fewest. Because HLA typing was missing for some donors at each locus, association tests included only the typed subset. Roughly uniform sequencing depth across donors was assumed in presence/absence analyses, although this assumption may not hold. The study listed approximately 160 TCR beta chains as associated with cytomegalovirus. Because the 87-base-pair reads could not distinguish some IMGT-functional V segments, including TRBV6-2 and TRBV6-3, those segments were excluded. A later analysis reported that several top co-occurrence clusters appeared linked to parvovirus B19, influenza, CMV and Epstein-Barr virus. Three of the identified cytomegalovirus-associated TCR beta chains were confirmed in vitro to be specific for cytomegalovirus antigens. Broadly in line with IMGT annotations, most TCR beta V segments showed up in productive rearrangements about 90% or about 30% of the time in an earlier analysis of roughly 590 of the donors. According to a later analysis, most CMV-associated TCR beta chains appeared to be HLA-restricted, and the HLA associations seemed to be driven largely by CMV exposure. The cohort was sequenced for TCR beta chains only, and without alpha or paired-chain data the features that could be detected were limited. A further reported finding was that TCR beta sequences accurately predicted the HLA-A and HLA-B alleles for most subjects in the first cohort. According to the authors, the approach could potentially be generalized to other disease states and immunological phenotypes. In a later genetic analysis, a missense DCLRE1C variant was associated with V-gene and J-gene trimming of TCR beta chains, and the association was replicated in an independent cohort. In a later analysis, HLA-associated TCR beta chains showed more clonal expansion and lower generation probabilities than non-associated chains that were equally common. Assigning TCR associations to individual alleles was difficult when HLA alleles, especially DR and DQ, strongly co-occurred. A cluster of highly shared sequence variants was judged likely to be a technical artifact of the sequencing pipeline. In both the original and validation cohorts, the classifier was reported to diagnose cytomegalovirus status with high specificity and sensitivity. The earlier analysis of around 600 of the donors excluded approximately 15 rarely observed V segments, including chromosome 9 orphons, because counts were too low. Linkage disequilibrium might explain the correlated functional status among segregating V segments, but an unknown experimental factor could not be ruled out. According to a later genetic analysis, donors in an Asian-associated ancestry cluster had fewer N-insertions in productive TCRs than the approximately 630-donor mean. While some public TCRs were present in many individuals, most TCR sequences turned up only very rarely across donors. At a false discovery rate of 0.05, a later analysis linked some 18,000 TCR beta sequences to specific HLA alleles. CMV serostatus was the only immune exposure information available for the cohort.

The CDR1 and CDR2 encoded by the germline V gene are SGHTA and FQGNSA. The CDR3 numbers 16 residues from cysteine through phenylalanine. Of all the DNA, just the CDR3 is kept, 48 bases in frame from base 1. For this chain, trimming is 3 bases at the V end and 4 bases at the J end, and the number of junction bases without a gene match is 7. Libraries were made using the immunoSEQ multiplex PCR assay. The multiplex PCR relied on a mix of 60 forward primers for TCR Vbeta segments and 13 reverse primers for TCR Jbeta segments. A multiplex PCR assay on genomic DNA amplified the CDR3 region of rearranged TCR beta genes. The amplified TCR beta libraries were sequenced on the Illumina HiSeq System as 87-base-pair reads. Regarding the original processing steps: A later analysis counted about 80 million unique TCR beta chains across the 690 or so repertoires, and around 9.9 million of these chains were shared by at least two donors. A nearest-neighbor algorithm error-corrected the raw reads and collapsed the reads into unique sequences, merging closely related sequences to remove PCR and sequencing errors. V, D and J gene segments were assigned by aligning CDR3 sequences to IMGT reference sequences. For a sequence to be retained, a match of at least six nucleotides to both a V gene segment and a J gene segment was required. A rearrangement was called productive if the CDR3 had no stop codons and remained in frame with V and J, and every other rearrangement was called non-productive. Following IMGT convention, CDR3 was defined as the stretch from the second conserved V-encoded cysteine to the conserved J-encoded phenylalanine. In an earlier analysis of more than 550 of the donors, sequences lacking an unambiguous match to a single V gene segment were excluded. In an earlier analysis of a few hundred of the donors, V segments were called functional above 56.7% productive rearrangements and were called segregating when the between-donor standard deviation exceeded 5%. A statistical classification framework was built to diagnose cytomegalovirus status from the catalog of TCR beta chain sequences. In a later analysis, V and J genes were assigned by comparing TCR nucleotide sequences against IMGT/GENE-DB human TR gene sequences. A later analysis assigned CDR3 sequences and most-parsimonious VDJ recombination scenarios with the TCRdist pipeline. In a later analysis, every TCR beta chain was defined by the combination of its CDR3 amino acid sequence and its V-gene family, and reads without a unique V-gene family were dropped. A later analysis removed nearly 600 highly shared, low-generation-probability nucleotide sequences to deal with suspected cross-contamination and a sequencing artifact. In a later analysis, a clonal expansion index for each public chain was calculated from normalized within-repertoire ranks of inferred template counts. In a later analysis, generation probabilities were computed with a VDJ recombination model fitted to out-of-frame rearrangements, and the resulting probabilities were checked against IGoR. A later analysis scored TCR-TCR, TCR-HLA and TCR-CMV co-occurrence with hypergeometric tests, applying a repertoire-size bias correction to TCR pairs. False discovery rates were estimated in a later analysis by permuting HLA or CMV assignments 20 times. In a later analysis, co-occurring TCRs were grouped using DBSCAN, with TCRdist sequence similarity added in when clustering inside HLA-allele-positive subsets. For co-occurrence clustering, repertoires with fewer than 30,000 or more than 120,000 public chains were excluded, along with a handful of repertoires with anomalous nucleotide sharing. Entries here come from immuneACCESS through TCRdb and include only in-frame sequences with V and J called. Some clones fail to appear in such tables; in the studies checked, an unresolved V gene covers under half of the shortfall, and the cause of the remainder is unknown. D and trimming were read from the DNA, whereas the V and J calls and clone size are those reported in that table. This sample lists some 170,000 clones; roughly 85% were detected once. The ten largest clones add up to 6.3% of the sample.

This clonotype was obtained from a man aged 35-49 years in good health and CMV-seropositive. The chain uses TRBV7-2 and TRBJ1-2; 11 nucleotides in the junction match TRBD1. The source material was PBMCs. The CDR3 in this case is CASSFSGTGGIYGYTF. The DNA sequence is given as TGTGCCAGCAGCTTTAGCGGGACAGGGGGAATCTATGGCTACACCTTC.